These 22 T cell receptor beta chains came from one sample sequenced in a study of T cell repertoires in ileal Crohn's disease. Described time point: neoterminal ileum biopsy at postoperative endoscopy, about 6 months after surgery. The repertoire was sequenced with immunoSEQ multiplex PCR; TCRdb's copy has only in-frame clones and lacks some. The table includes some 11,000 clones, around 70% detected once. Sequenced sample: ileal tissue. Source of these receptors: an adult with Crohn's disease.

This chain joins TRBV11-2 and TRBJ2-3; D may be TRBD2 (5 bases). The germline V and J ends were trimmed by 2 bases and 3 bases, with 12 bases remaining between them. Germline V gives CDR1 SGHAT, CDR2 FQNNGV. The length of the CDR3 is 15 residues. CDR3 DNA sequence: TGTGCCAGCAGCTTATCGGACTTCAAGACAGATACGCAGTATTTT. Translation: CASSLSDFKTDTQYF.

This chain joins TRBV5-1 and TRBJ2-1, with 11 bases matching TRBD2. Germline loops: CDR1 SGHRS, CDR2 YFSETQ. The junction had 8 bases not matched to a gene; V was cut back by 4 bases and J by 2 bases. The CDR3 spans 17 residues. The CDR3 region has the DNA TGCGCCAGCAGCCTGGGACTAGCGGAAAGACCCTACAATGAGCAGTTCTTC. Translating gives CASSLGLAERPYNEQFF.

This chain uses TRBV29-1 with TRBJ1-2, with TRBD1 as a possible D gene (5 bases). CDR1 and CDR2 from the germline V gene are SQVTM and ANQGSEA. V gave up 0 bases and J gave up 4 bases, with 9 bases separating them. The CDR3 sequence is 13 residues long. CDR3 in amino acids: CSVEDRGFYGYTF. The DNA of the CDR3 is TGCAGCGTTGAAGATCGGGGGTTCTATGGCTACACCTTC.

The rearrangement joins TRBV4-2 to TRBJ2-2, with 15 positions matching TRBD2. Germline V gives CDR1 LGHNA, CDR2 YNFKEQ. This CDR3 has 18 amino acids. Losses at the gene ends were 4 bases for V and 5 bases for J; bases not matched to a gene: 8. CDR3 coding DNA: TGTGCCAGCAGCCCCGAAGGACTAGCGGGAGGGAAGACCGGGGAGCTGTTTTTT. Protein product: CASSPEGLAGGKTGELFF.

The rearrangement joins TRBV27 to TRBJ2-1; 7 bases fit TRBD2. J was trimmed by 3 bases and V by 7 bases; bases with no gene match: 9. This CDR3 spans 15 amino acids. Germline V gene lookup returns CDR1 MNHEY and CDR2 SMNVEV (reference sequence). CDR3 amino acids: CASTSRGTIYNEQFF. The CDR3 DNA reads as TGTGCCAGCACCTCACGAGGGACTATCTACAATGAGCAGTTCTTC.

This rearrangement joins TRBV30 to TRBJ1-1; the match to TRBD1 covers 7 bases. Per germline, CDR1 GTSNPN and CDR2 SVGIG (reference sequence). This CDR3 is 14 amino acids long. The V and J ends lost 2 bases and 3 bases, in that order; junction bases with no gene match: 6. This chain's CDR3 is CAWSPQGRYTEAFF. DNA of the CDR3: TGTGCCTGGAGTCCACAGGGGAGGTACACTGAAGCTTTCTTT.

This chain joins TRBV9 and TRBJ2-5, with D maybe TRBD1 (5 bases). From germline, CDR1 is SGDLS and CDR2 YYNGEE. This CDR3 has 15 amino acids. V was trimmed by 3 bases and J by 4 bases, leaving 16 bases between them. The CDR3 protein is CASSAQGQLGETQYF. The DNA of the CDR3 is TGTGCCAGCAGCGCCCAGGGCCAGCTGGGAGAGACCCAGTACTTC.

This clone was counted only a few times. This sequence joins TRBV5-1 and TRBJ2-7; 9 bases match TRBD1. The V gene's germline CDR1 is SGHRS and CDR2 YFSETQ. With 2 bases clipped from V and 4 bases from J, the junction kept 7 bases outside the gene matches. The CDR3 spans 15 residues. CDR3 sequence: CASSLHLGQGYEQYF. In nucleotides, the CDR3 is TGCGCCAGCAGCTTACACTTAGGACAGGGGTACGAGCAGTACTTC.

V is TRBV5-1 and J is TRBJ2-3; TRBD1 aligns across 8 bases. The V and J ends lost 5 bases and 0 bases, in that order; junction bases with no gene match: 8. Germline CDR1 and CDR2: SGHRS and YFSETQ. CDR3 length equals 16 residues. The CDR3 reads CASRLTGAPSTDTQYF. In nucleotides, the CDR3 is TGCGCCAGCAGGCTGACAGGGGCCCCTAGCACAGATACGCAGTATTTT. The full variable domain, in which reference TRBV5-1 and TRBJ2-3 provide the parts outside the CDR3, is KAGVTQTPRYLIKTRGQQVTLSCSPISGHRSVSWYQQTPGQGLQFLFEYFSETQRNKGNFPGRFSGRQFSNSRSEMNVSTLELGDSALYLCASRLTGAPSTDTQYFGPGTRLTVL.

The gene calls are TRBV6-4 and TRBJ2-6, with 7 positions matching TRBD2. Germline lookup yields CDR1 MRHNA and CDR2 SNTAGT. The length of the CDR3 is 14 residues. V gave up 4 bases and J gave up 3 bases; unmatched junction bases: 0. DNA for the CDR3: TGTGCCAGCAGTGCGGGAGGTGGGGCCAACGTCCTGACTTTC. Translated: CASSAGGGANVLTF.

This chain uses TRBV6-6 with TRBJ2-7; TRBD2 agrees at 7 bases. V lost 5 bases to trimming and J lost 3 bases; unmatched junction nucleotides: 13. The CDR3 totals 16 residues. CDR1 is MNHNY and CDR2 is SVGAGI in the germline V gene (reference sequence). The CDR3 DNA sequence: TGTGCCAGCAGTGGCCTGGGGCGGGAGTATATCTACGAGCAGTACTTC. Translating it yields CASSGLGREYIYEQYF.

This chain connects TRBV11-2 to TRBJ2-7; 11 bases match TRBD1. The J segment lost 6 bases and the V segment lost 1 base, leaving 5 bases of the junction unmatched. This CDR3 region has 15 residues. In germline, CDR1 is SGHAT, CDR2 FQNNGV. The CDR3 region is CASSLAGTGGPEQYF. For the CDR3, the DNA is TGTGCCAGCAGCTTAGCCGGGACAGGGGGACCCGAGCAGTACTTC.

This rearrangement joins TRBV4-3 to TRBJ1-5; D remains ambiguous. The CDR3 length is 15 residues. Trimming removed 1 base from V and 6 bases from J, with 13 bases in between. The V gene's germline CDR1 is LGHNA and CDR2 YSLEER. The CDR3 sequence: CASSQVRGIGQPQHF. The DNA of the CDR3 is TGCGCCAGCAGCCAAGTCCGGGGAATAGGTCAGCCCCAGCATTTT.

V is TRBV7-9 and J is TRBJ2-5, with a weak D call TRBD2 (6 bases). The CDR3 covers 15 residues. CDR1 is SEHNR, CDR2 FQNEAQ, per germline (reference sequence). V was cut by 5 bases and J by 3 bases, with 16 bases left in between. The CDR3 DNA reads TGTGCCAGCAGCCCCCCCCACGGAGGGGAAGAGACCCAGTACTTC. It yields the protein CASSPPHGGEETQYF.

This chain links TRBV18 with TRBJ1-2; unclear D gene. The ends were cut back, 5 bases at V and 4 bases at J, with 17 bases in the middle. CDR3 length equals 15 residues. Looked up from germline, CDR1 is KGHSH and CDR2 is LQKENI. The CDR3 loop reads CASSSHSPPGYGYTF. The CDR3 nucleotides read TGTGCCAGCTCAAGTCACAGCCCTCCCGGCTATGGCTACACCTTC.

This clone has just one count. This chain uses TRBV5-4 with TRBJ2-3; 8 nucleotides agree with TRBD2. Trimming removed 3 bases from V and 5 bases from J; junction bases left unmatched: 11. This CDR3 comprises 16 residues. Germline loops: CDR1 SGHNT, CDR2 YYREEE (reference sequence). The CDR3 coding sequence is TGTGCCAGCAGCTGGGGACTAAGCGGGAGTGGAGATACGCAGTATTTT. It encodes CASSWGLSGSGDTQYF.

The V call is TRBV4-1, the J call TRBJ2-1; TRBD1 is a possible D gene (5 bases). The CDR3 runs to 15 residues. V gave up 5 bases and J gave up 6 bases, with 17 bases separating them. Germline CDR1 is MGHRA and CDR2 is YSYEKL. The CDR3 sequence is CASSSLKQVSNEQFF. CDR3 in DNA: TGCGCCAGCAGCTCCCTCAAACAGGTCAGCAATGAGCAGTTCTTC.

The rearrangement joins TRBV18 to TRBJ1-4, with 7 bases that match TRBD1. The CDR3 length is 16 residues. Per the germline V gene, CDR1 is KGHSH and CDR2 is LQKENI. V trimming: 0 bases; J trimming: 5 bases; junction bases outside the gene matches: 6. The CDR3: CASSPPGNRGNEKLFF. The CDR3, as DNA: TGTGCCAGCTCACCACCGGGGAACAGGGGAAATGAAAAACTGTTTTTT.

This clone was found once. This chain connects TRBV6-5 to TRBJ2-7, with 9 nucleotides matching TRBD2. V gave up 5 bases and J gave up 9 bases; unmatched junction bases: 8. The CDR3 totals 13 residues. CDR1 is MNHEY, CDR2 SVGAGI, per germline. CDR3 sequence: CASSSKLAGGQYF. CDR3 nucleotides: TGTGCCAGCAGTAGCAAACTAGCGGGTGGGCAGTACTTC.

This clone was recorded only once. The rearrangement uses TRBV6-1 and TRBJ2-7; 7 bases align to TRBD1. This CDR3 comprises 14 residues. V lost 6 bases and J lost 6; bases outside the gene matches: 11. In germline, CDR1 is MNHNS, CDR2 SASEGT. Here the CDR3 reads CASSSTGEVFEQYF. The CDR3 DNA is TGTGCCAGCAGCTCAACAGGGGAAGTGTTCGAGCAGTACTTC.

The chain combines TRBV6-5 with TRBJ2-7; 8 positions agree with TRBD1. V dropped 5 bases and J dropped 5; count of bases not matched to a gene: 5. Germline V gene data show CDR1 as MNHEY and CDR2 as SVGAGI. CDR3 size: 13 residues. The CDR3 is CASSVRTGNEQYF. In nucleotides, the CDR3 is TGTGCCAGCAGTGTCCGGACAGGGAACGAGCAGTACTTC.

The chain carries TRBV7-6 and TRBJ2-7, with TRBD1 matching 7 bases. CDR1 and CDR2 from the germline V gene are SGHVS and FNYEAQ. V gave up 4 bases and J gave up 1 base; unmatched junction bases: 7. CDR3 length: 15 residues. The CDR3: CASSWGDRESYEQYF. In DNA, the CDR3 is TGTGCCAGCAGCTGGGGAGACAGGGAATCCTACGAGCAGTACTTC.